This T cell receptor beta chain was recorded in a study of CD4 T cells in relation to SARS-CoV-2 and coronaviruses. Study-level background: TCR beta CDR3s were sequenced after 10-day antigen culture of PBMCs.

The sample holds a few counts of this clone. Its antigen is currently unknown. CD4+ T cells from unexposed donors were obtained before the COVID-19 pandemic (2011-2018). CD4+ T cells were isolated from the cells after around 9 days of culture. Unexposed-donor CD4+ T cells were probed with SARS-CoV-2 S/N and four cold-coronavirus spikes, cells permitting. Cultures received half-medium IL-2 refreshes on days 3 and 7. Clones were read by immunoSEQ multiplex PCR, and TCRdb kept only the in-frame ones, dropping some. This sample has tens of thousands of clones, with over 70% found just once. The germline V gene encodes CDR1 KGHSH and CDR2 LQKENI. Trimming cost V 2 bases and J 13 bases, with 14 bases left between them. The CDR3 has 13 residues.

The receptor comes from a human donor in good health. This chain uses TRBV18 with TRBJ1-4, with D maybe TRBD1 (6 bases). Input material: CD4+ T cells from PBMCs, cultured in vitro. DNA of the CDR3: TGTGCCAGCTCACCAGGACAGATGGGAGGACTGTTTTTT. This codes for CASSPGQMGGLFF.